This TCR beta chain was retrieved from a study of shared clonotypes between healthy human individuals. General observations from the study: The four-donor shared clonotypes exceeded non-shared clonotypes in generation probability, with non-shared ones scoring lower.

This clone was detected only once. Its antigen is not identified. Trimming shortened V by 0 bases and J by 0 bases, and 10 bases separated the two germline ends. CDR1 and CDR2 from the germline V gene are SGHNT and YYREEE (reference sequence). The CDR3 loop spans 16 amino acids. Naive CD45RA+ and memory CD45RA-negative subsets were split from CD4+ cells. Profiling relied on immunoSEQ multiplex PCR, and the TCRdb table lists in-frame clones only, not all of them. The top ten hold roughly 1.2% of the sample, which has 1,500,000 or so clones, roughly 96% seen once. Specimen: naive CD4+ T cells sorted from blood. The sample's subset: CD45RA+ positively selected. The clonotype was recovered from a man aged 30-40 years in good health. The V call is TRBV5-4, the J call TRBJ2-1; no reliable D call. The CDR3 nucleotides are TGTGCCAGCAGCTTGGAAGCAGCGAGCTCCTACAATGAGCAGTTCTTC. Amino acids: CASSLEAASSYNEQFF. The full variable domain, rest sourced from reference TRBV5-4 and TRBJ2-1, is ETGVTQSPTHLIKTRGQQVTLRCSSQSGHNTVSWYQQALGQGPQFIFQYYREEENGRGNFPPRFSGLQFPNYSSELNVNALELDDSALYLCASSLEAASSYNEQFFGPGTRLTVL.